The 24 T cell receptor beta chains below were found in one sample sequenced in a study of cytomegalovirus exposure and HLA in healthy donors. Primers: 60 Vbeta forward and 13 Jbeta reverse. TCRdb's copy holds only in-frame clones and misses some; the assay was immunoSEQ multiplex PCR. The table includes 110,000 to 150,000 clones, approximately 80% detected once. The specimen was PBMCs. The receptors stem from a woman younger than 30 in good health and CMV-seropositive.

This clone was seen more than once but under ten times. The chain joins TRBV7-2 to TRBJ1-3; TRBD1 is a possible D gene (6 bases). Germline V gives CDR1 SGHTA, CDR2 FQGNSA. Trimming left V 1 base short and J 2 bases short, with 6 bases between. The CDR3 runs to 14 residues. CDR3 coding DNA: TGTGCCAGCAGCTTAGGACAGGCTGGAAACACCATATATTTT. As protein: CASSLGQAGNTIYF.

V usage is TRBV5-1 and J usage is TRBJ2-4; 10 bases line up with TRBD1. Germline CDR1 is SGHRS and CDR2 is YFSETQ. The CDR3 has 13 amino acids. The junction had 6 bases not matched to a gene; V was cut back by 8 bases and J by 7 bases. The CDR3 coding sequence is TGCGCCAGTTCCGGGACAGGGGACAACATTCAGTACTTC. This encodes CASSGTGDNIQYF.

V usage is TRBV6-1 and J usage is TRBJ2-3, with D possibly TRBD1 on 5 matching bases. Trimming stripped 7 bases from V and 6 bases from J, with 17 bases between. The CDR3 is made up of 14 amino acids. From germline, CDR1 is MNHNS and CDR2 SASEGT. The CDR3 here is CASNPTVSRDTQYF. CDR3 DNA sequence: TGTGCCAGCAACCCGACAGTCTCTAGGGATACGCAGTATTTT.

The chain joins TRBV14 to TRBJ1-4; 11 bases align to TRBD1. There are 18 residues in the CDR3. Germline V gives CDR1 SGHDN, CDR2 FVKESK. The V segment lost 2 bases and the J segment 0 bases; nucleotides outside the gene matches: 5. CDR3 region: CASSQRDRGFATNEKLFF. CDR3 coding DNA: TGTGCCAGCAGCCAACGGGACAGGGGGTTTGCAACTAATGAAAAACTGTTTTTT.

The genes are TRBV4-2 and TRBJ2-1; the match to TRBD2 covers 10 bases. V was clipped by 3 bases and J by 6 bases; unmatched bases: 8. CDR1 and CDR2 from the germline V gene are LGHNA and YNFKEQ. This CDR3 region has 16 residues. The CDR3 spells CASSHARTSGGNEQFF. Here the CDR3 DNA reads TGTGCCAGCAGCCATGCCCGGACTAGCGGAGGCAATGAGCAGTTCTTC.

The rearrangement links TRBV5-6 to TRBJ1-3; D not certain. The CDR3 contains 13 residues. Trimming took 1 base from V and 8 from J, leaving 10 bases between them. CDR1 and CDR2 from the germline V gene are SGHDT and YYEEEE. In DNA, the CDR3 is TGTGCCAGCAGCTTGTCACCGGGTGACACCATATATTTT. This translates into CASSLSPGDTIYF.

Only one count was recorded for this clone. The chain combines TRBV4-1 with TRBJ1-2, with D possibly matching TRBD1 (6 bases). Trimming took 3 bases from V and 3 from J, leaving 20 bases between them. The CDR3 spans 17 residues. Germline loops: CDR1 MGHRA, CDR2 YSYEKL. CDR3 in amino acids: CASSHEQGSKVDYGYTF. CDR3 DNA: TGCGCCAGCAGCCACGAACAGGGTAGTAAGGTTGACTATGGCTACACCTTC.

The chain combines TRBV13 with TRBJ2-5; the match to TRBD1 covers 8 bases. CDR1 is PRHDT, CDR2 FYEKMQ, per germline (reference sequence). V lost 4 bases to trimming and J lost 1 base; unmatched junction nucleotides: 14. The CDR3 is 18 amino acids. CDR3 nucleotide sequence: TGTGCCAGCAGCTCCGGACAGGGTTTGCCTCGCGGCCAAGAGACCCAGTACTTC. Translation gives CASSSGQGLPRGQETQYF. The whole variable domain, remainder taken from reference TRBV13 and TRBJ2-5, is AAGVIQSPRHLIKEKRETATLKCYPIPRHDTVYWYQQGPGQDPQFLISFYEKMQSDKGSIPDRFSAQQFSDYHSELNMSSLELGDSALYFCASSSGQGLPRGQETQYFGPGTRLLVL.

The J gene is TRBJ2-1, the V gene TRBV9; TRBD1 matches at 7 bases. J lost 6 bases, V lost 3 bases, and 15 bases had no gene match. The length of the CDR3 is 17 residues. Germline CDR1 SGDLS, CDR2 YYNGEE. CDR3 sequence: CASSAHMTGLDSNEQFF. CDR3 in DNA: TGTGCCAGCAGCGCCCACATGACAGGGCTGGATTCCAATGAGCAGTTCTTC.

In this sample, this clone turned up once. V and J are TRBV6-1 and TRBJ1-3, with D possibly matching TRBD1 (5 bases). The CDR3 is made up of 16 amino acids. Germline V gives CDR1 MNHNS, CDR2 SASEGT. Trimming shortened V by 6 bases and J by 0 bases, and 15 bases separated the two germline ends. The CDR3 coding sequence is TGTGCCAGCAGGGAAATAGACAGTAGCTCTGGAAACACCATATATTTT. This translates into CASREIDSSSGNTIYF.

A remark on this clone: Other DNA sequences in this sample translate to the same CDR3. The gene calls are TRBV4-1 and TRBJ2-2; 9 nucleotides align to TRBD1. The CDR3 length is 16 residues. The V segment lost 1 base and the J segment 1 base; nucleotides outside the gene matches: 1. In germline, CDR1 is MGHRA, CDR2 YSYEKL. CDR3 nucleotides: TGCGCCAGCAGCCAAGCGGGACAGGGGAACACCGGGGAGCTGTTTTTT. The encoded protein is CASSQAGQGNTGELFF.

V is TRBV28 and J is TRBJ1-6, with TRBD1 identical over 8 bases. V gave up 6 bases and J gave up 10 bases; unmatched junction bases: 8. Looked up from germline, CDR1 is MDHEN and CDR2 is SYDVKM. This CDR3 region has 14 residues. The CDR3 is CASSIRGTGSPLHF. For the CDR3, the DNA is TGTGCCAGCAGCATCCGCGGGACAGGCTCACCCCTCCACTTT. The whole variable domain, filled in from reference TRBV28 and TRBJ1-6, reads DVKVTQSSRYLVKRTGEKVFLECVQDMDHENMFWYRQDPGLGLRLIYFSYDVKMKEKGDIPEGYSVSREKKERFSLILESASTNQTSMYLCASSIRGTGSPLHFGNGTRLTVT.

The gene calls are TRBV19 and TRBJ2-3, with TRBD2 matching 10 bases. This CDR3 is 16 amino acids long. The V gene's germline CDR1 is LNHDA and CDR2 SQIVND (reference sequence). The V gene end was trimmed by 3 bases and the J gene end by 2 bases; junction bases not matched to a gene: 5. The CDR3 loop reads CASSMLAGAFTDTQYF. In nucleotides, the CDR3 is TGTGCCAGTAGTATGCTAGCGGGGGCCTTCACAGATACGCAGTATTTT. The whole variable domain, remainder taken from reference TRBV19 and TRBJ2-3, is DGGITQSPKYLFRKEGQNVTLSCEQNLNHDAMYWYRQDPGQGLRLIYYSQIVNDFQKGDIAEGYSVSREKKESFPLTVTSAQKNPTAFYLCASSMLAGAFTDTQYFGPGTRLTVL.

V is TRBV7-2 and J is TRBJ1-1, with TRBD1 matching 7 bases. The ends lost 3 bases at V and 2 bases at J; junction bases unmatched: 3. The CDR3 has 14 amino acids. CDR1 is SGHTA, CDR2 FQGNSA, per germline. In DNA form, the CDR3 reads TGTGCCAGCAGCTTCCGGACAGGAAACACTGAAGCTTTCTTT. Translation: CASSFRTGNTEAFF. Filled out from reference TRBV7-2 and TRBJ1-1, the complete variable domain reads GAGVSQSPSNKVTEKGKDVELRCDPISGHTALYWYRQSLGQGLEFLIYFQGNSAPDKSGLPSDRFSAERTGGSVSTLTIQRTQQEDSAVYLCASSFRTGNTEAFFGQGTRLTVV.

The chain is built from TRBV11-2 and TRBJ2-7, with TRBD2 identical over 7 bases. V dropped 11 bases and J dropped 4; count of bases not matched to a gene: 17. From germline, CDR1 is SGHAT and CDR2 FQNNGV. This CDR3 is 15 amino acids long. The CDR3 nucleotides are TGTGCCCCCGCCCCCCACGCTAGCGGACCTTACGAGCAGTACTTC. Translation gives CAPAPHASGPYEQYF.

Here the CDR3 reads CASSPRFYEQFF. Written as DNA, the CDR3 is TGTGCCAGCAGTCCTAGATTCTATGAGCAGTTCTTC. This chain connects TRBV2 to TRBJ2-1, with D uncertain. The CDR3 covers 12 residues. Germline loops: CDR1 SNHLY, CDR2 FYNNEI. V lost 5 bases and J 8 bases, leaving 10 bases between the germline ends.

The DNA for the CDR3 is TGTGCCAGCAGCTCCGACAGGGATCATGGCTACACCTTC. This encodes CASSSDRDHGYTF. This sequence joins TRBV7-8 and TRBJ1-2; 7 bases map to TRBD1. This CDR3 comprises 13 residues. The germline V gene encodes CDR1 SGHVS and CDR2 FQNEAQ. V dropped 4 bases and J dropped 6; count of bases not matched to a gene: 5.

The V and J genes are TRBV5-6 and TRBJ2-5; D is uncertain. Germline V gives CDR1 SGHDT, CDR2 YYEEEE. The germline V and J ends were trimmed by 0 bases and 5 bases, with 8 bases remaining between them. The CDR3 consists of 13 residues. CDR3 sequence reads: CASSLDPRETQYF. DNA for the CDR3: TGTGCCAGCAGCTTGGACCCTCGGGAGACCCAGTACTTC.

The chain couples TRBV10-3 to TRBJ2-5; D perhaps matches TRBD2 (6 bases). The J call may be wrong; the DNA end is better matched by TRBJ2-7. There are 14 residues in the CDR3. The germline V gene has CDR1 ENHRY and CDR2 SYGVKD. CDR3 region: CAIGMEGPAYEQYF. The CDR3 DNA follows: TGTGCCATCGGGATGGAGGGGCCGGCTTACGAGCAGTACTTC.

The chain couples TRBV5-4 to TRBJ1-2; no clear D. This CDR3 has 14 amino acids. V lost 0 bases and J lost 4, with 10 bases in between. The germline V gene encodes CDR1 SGHNT and CDR2 YYREEE (reference sequence). The CDR3 DNA reads TGTGCCAGCAGCTTGGCCTACGGTGGCTATGGCTACACCTTC. Translating it yields CASSLAYGGYGYTF.

The V call is TRBV19, the J call TRBJ2-5, with 9 positions matching TRBD2. V gave up 4 bases and J gave up 4 bases; unmatched junction bases: 7. The CDR3 runs 15 residues. Per the germline V gene, CDR1 is LNHDA and CDR2 is SQIVND (reference sequence). Here the CDR3 reads CASSTGLAQGETQYF. The CDR3 nucleotides read TGTGCCAGTAGTACCGGACTAGCGCAGGGAGAGACCCAGTACTTC.

The V call is TRBV30, the J call TRBJ1-5; no clear D gene. Germline V gene data show CDR1 as GTSNPN and CDR2 as SVGIG (reference sequence). The CDR3 has 14 residues. The ends were cut back, 0 bases at V and 4 bases at J, with 10 bases in the middle. The chain's CDR3 is CAWSVARENQPQHF. CDR3 DNA sequence: TGTGCCTGGAGTGTAGCACGAGAAAATCAGCCCCAGCATTTT.

The chain couples TRBV19 to TRBJ1-5; 12 positions agree with TRBD1. The length of the CDR3 is 17 residues. Germline CDR1 reads LNHDA; CDR2 reads SQIVND (reference sequence). The trim removed 5 bases at V and 0 bases at J, leaving 5 bases unmatched. The chain's CDR3 is CASSPGQGAYSNQPQHF. In nucleotides, the CDR3 is TGTGCCAGTAGTCCGGGACAGGGGGCTTATAGCAATCAGCCCCAGCATTTT.

This rearrangement joins TRBV5-1 to TRBJ1-1, with D possibly matching TRBD1 (5 bases). CDR1 is SGHRS and CDR2 is YFSETQ in the germline V gene. Trimming left V 1 base short and J 3 bases short, with 10 bases between. The CDR3 is made up of 14 amino acids. This CDR3 is CASSLRGRDTEAFF. CDR3 nucleotide sequence: TGCGCCAGCAGCTTGCGGGGGAGGGACACTGAAGCTTTCTTT.